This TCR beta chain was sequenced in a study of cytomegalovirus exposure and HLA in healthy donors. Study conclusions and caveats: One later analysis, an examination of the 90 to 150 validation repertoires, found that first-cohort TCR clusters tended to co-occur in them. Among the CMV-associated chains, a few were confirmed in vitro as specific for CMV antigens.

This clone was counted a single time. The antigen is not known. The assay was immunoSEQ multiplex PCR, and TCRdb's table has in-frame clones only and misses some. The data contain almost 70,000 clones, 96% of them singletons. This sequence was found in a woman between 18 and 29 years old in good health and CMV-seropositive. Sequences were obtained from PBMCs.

CDR3 DNA sequence: TGTGCCAGCAGTTTGGGGGGAGGGGACATTCAGTACTTC. Translating gives CASSLGGGDIQYF. The rearrangement links TRBV28 to TRBJ2-4, with 7 bases aligning to TRBD2. Germline CDR1 reads MDHEN; CDR2 reads SYDVKM. The trim removed 3 bases at V and 8 bases at J, leaving 4 bases unmatched. This CDR3 has 13 amino acids.